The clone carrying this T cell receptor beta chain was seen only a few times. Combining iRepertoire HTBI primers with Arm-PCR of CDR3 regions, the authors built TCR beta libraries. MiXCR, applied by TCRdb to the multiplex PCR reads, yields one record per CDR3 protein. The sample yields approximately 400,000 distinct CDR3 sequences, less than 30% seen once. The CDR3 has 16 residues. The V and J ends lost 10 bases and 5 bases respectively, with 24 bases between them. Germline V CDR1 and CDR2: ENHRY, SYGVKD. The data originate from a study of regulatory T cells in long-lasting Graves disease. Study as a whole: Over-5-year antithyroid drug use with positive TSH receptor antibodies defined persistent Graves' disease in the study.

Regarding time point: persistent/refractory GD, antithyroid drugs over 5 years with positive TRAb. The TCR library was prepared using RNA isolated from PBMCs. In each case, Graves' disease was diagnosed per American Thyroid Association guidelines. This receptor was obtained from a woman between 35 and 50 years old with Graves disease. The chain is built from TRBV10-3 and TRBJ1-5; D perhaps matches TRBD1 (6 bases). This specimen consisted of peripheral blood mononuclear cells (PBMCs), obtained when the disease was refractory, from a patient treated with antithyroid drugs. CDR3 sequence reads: CATHSGRGTLDQPQHF. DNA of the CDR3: TGTGCCACCCATTCGGGGCGGGGGACATTAGATCAGCCCCAGCATTTT.